This TCR beta chain is from a study of identifying expanded T cells in peripheral blood. Study results and caveats: Approximately 1.1 clones differed between technical replicates, versus around 15 and 19 over time. Across healthy donors, higher total template counts meant significantly greater two-week count variance.

The protocol was immunoSEQ multiplex PCR, while the TCRdb copy is restricted to in-frame clones and leaves out a portion. The sample lists around 94,000 clones; 70% to 90% were seen once. About this clone: Its antigen is unidentified.

During the collection period, no donor immune events like infections were recorded. The sequenced sample was blood. The TCR comes from a person aged 18 to 70 in good health.

CDR3 sequence reads: CASSQGQIQETQYF. The CDR3 nucleotides read TGTGCCAGCAGCCAGGGACAGATACAAGAGACCCAGTACTTC. The V gene is TRBV5-8, the J gene TRBJ2-5; 7 bases align to TRBD1. Germline V CDR1 and CDR2: SGHTS, YDEGEE. The V and J ends lost 4 bases and 2 bases, in that order; junction bases with no gene match: 5. The CDR3 contains 14 residues.